These T cell receptor beta chains were read from a single sample in a study of blood T cell repertoires in COVID-19. The table came from immunoSEQ multiplex PCR; TCRdb's copy has only in-frame clones and leaves some out. Of tens of thousands of clones in the sample, 85% were seen once. The source material was peripheral blood. The receptors originated from a human donor in a cohort sampled during active COVID-19. Both conserved end residues are part of each CDR3. D genes are given only for firm matches. Clone size is shown for a subset of rows, as once, few, many or a class of expanded clone.

>once|.|TRBV11-2|TRBJ1-1
CASSMGGVTEAFF
TGTGCCAGCAGCATGGGGGGGGTCACTGAAGCTTTCTTT
>.|.|TRBV5-4|TRBJ2-2
CASSLRFTGELFF
TGTGCCAGCAGCCTCAGGTTTACTGGGGAGCTGTTTTTT
>.|.|TRBV4-2|TRBJ2-5
CASSQEFKRRETQYF
TGTGCCAGCAGCCAAGAGTTTAAACGGCGGGAGACCCAGTACTTC
>.|TRBD2|TRBV3-1/TRBV3-2|TRBJ2-1
CASTHGLAGTEQFF
TGTGCCAGCACCCATGGACTAGCGGGTACTGAGCAGTTCTTC
>.|.|TRBV5-4|TRBJ2-5
CASSLPRQETQYF
TGTGCCAGCAGCTTACCGCGGCAAGAGACCCAGTACTTC
>.|TRBD1|TRBV2|TRBJ1-2
CASIDAGGIGYTF
TGTGCCAGCATTGACGCAGGGGGCATTGGCTACACCTTC
>.|.|TRBV19|TRBJ2-1
CASSPPGYNEQFF
TGTGCCAGTAGTCCCCCCGGGTACAATGAGCAGTTCTTC
>.|TRBD2|TRBV4-1|TRBJ2-2
CASSQPTSISGVGELFF
TGCGCCAGCAGCCAACCCACCTCGATTAGCGGGGTCGGGGAGCTGTTTTTT
>.|.|TRBV4-3|TRBJ1-1
CASSQDMGPEAFF
TGCGCCAGCAGCCAAGATATGGGGCCTGAAGCTTTCTTT
>.|TRBD2|TRBV2|TRBJ2-5
CASRPPGGVLETQYF
TGTGCCAGCAGACCCCCGGGGGGGGTGCTAGAGACCCAGTACTTC
>.|.|TRBV5-5|TRBJ1-5
CASSLRGGTQPQHF
TGTGCCAGCAGCTTGCGGGGGGGAACTCAGCCCCAGCATTTT
>.|.|TRBV11-2|TRBJ2-4
CASSLGAGLAKNIQYF
TGTGCCAGCAGCTTAGGGGCGGGCCTAGCCAAAAACATTCAGTACTTC
>.|.|TRBV5-1|TRBJ2-1
CASSADNEQFF
TGCGCCAGCAGCGCAGACAATGAGCAGTTCTTC
>.|.|TRBV30|TRBJ2-7
CAWSFLHLGKQYF
TGTGCCTGGAGCTTCCTCCACTTGGGCAAGCAGTACTTC
>.|TRBD2|TRBV24-1|TRBJ2-3
CATSDPPGTSGGSMGQYF
TGTGCCACCAGTGACCCTCCCGGGACTAGCGGGGGGTCCATGGGGCAGTATTTT
>.|.|TRBV9|TRBJ1-1
CASSVGGTNTEAFF
TGTGCCAGCAGCGTAGGGGGCACCAACACTGAAGCTTTCTTT
>.|.|TRBV7-2|TRBJ2-2
CASSLLRSTGELFF
TGTGCCAGCAGCTTACTCCGGAGCACCGGGGAGCTGTTTTTT
>.|TRBD1|TRBV12-5|TRBJ2-7
CASGLPTGTGYEQYF
TGTGCTAGTGGTTTGCCCACCGGGACAGGCTACGAGCAGTACTTC
>.|.|TRBV3-1/TRBV3-2|TRBJ2-7
CASSPGTHLYEQYF
TGTGCCAGCAGCCCAGGGACTCATCTCTACGAGCAGTACTTC
>.|.|TRBV7-2|TRBJ2-2
CASSLVGRAGELFF
TGTGCCAGCAGCTTAGTGGGCAGGGCCGGGGAGCTGTTTTTT
>.|TRBD1|TRBV19|TRBJ1-3
CATGGTGHNTIYF
TGTGCCACCGGCGGGACAGGGCACAACACCATATATTTT
>.|.|TRBV7-2|TRBJ2-1
CASSLTSDRLNEQFF
TGTGCCAGCAGCTTAACGTCGGACAGACTCAATGAGCAGTTCTTC
>.|.|TRBV7-8|TRBJ1-5
CASSLGRNSNQPQHF
TGTGCCAGCAGCTTAGGCAGGAATAGCAATCAGCCCCAGCATTTT
>.|TRBD1|TRBV7-2|TRBJ1-4
CASSPNRGEGEKLFF
TGTGCCAGCAGTCCAAACAGGGGGGAGGGGGAAAAACTGTTTTTT
>once|TRBD2|TRBV12-3/TRBV12-4|TRBJ2-3
CASSEFSGGIHF
TGTGCCAGCAGTGAATTTAGCGGGGGGATTCATTTT
>.|.|TRBV5-1|TRBJ2-7
CASSLAAEAFYEQYF
TGCGCCAGCAGCTTGGCCGCTGAGGCCTTCTACGAGCAGTACTTC
>.|.|TRBV5-1|TRBJ1-1
CASSVGPSNTEAFF
TGCGCCAGCAGCGTTGGCCCAAGTAACACTGAAGCTTTCTTT